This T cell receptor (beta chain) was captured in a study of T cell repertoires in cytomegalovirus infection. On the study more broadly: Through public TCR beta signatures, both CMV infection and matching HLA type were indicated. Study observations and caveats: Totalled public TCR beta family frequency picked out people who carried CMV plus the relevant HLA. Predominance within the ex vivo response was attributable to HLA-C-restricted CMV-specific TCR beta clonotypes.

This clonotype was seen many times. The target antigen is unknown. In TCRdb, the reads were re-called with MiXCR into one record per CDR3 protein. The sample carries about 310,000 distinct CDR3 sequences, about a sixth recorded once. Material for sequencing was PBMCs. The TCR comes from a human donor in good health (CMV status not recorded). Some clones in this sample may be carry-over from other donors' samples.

The CDR3 loop is CASSLTGATGELFF. The CDR3 DNA is TGTGCCAGCAGTCTGACAGGGGCTACCGGGGAGCTGTTTTTT. The chain uses TRBV28 and TRBJ2-2, with TRBD1 matching over 8 bases. Germline V gene data show CDR1 as MDHEN and CDR2 as SYDVKM. The V segment lost 5 bases and the J segment 5 bases; nucleotides outside the gene matches: 4. The CDR3 covers 14 residues.